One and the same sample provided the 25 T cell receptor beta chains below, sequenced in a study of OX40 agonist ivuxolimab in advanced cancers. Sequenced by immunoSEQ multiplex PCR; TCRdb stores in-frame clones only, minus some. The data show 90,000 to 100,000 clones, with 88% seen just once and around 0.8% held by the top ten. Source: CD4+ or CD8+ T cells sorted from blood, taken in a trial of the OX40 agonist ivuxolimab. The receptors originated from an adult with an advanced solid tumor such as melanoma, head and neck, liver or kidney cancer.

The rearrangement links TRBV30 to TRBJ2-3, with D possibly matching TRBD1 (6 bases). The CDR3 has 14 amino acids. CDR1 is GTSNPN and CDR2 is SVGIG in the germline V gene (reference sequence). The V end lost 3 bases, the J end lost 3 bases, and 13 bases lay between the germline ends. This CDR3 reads CAWRTPQGTDTQYF. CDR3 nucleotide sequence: TGTGCCTGGAGAACACCTCAGGGGACAGATACGCAGTATTTT.

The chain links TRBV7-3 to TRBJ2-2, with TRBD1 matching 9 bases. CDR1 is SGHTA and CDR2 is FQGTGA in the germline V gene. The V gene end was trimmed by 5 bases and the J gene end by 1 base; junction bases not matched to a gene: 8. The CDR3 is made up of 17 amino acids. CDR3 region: CASSLRTGGENTGELFF. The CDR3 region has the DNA TGTGCCAGCAGCCTCCGAACAGGGGGCGAGAACACCGGGGAGCTGTTTTTT.

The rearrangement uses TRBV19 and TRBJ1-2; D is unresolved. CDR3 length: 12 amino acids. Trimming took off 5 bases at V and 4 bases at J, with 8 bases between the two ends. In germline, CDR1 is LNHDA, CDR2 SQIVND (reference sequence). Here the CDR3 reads CASSAVFYGYTF. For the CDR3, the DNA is TGTGCCAGTAGTGCAGTTTTCTATGGCTACACCTTC.

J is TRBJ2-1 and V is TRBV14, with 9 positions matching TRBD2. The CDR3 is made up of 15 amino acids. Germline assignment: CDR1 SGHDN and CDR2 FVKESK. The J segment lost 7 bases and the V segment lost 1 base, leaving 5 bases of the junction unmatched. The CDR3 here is CASSQVSSGKNEQFF. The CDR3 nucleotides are TGTGCCAGCAGCCAAGTCTCTAGCGGGAAAAATGAGCAGTTCTTC.

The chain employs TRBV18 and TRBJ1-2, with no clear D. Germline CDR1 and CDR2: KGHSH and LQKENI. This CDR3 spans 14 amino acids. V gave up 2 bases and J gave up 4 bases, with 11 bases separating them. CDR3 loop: CASSPRGRSYGYTF. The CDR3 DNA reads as TGTGCCAGCTCACCAAGAGGACGCAGCTATGGCTACACCTTC. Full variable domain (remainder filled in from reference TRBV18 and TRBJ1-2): NAGVMQNPRHLVRRRGQEARLRCSPMKGHSHVYWYRQLPEEGLKFMVYLQKENIIDESGMPKERFSAEFPKEGPSILRIQQVVRGDSAAYFCASSPRGRSYGYTFGSGTRLTVV.

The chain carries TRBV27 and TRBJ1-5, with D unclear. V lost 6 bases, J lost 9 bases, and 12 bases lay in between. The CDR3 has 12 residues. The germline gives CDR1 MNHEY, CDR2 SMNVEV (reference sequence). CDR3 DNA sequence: TGTGCCAGCAGAACTTCACACGGGCCCCAGCATTTT. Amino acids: CASRTSHGPQHF.

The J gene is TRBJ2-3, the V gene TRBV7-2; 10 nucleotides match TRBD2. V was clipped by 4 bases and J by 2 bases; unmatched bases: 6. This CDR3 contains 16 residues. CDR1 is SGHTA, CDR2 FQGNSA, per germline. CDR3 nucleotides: TGTGCCAGCAGCTCCGGACTAGCGGTCTACACAGATACGCAGTATTTT. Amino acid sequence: CASSSGLAVYTDTQYF. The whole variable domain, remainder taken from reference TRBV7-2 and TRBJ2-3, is GAGVSQSPSNKVTEKGKDVELRCDPISGHTALYWYRQSLGQGLEFLIYFQGNSAPDKSGLPSDRFSAERTGGSVSTLTIQRTQQEDSAVYLCASSSGLAVYTDTQYFGPGTRLTVL.

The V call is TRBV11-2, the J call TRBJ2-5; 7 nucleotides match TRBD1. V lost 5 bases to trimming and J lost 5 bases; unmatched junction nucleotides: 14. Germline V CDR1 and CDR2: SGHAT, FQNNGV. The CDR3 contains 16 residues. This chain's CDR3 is CASSTSRQGAGETQYF. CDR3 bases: TGTGCCAGCAGCACAAGCCGACAGGGTGCCGGGGAGACCCAGTACTTC. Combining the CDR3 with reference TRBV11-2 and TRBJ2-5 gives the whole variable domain EAGVAQSPRYKIIEKRQSVAFWCNPISGHATLYWYQQILGQGPKLLIQFQNNGVVDDSQLPKDRFSAERLKGVDSTLKIQPAKLEDSAVYLCASSTSRQGAGETQYFGPGTRLLVL.

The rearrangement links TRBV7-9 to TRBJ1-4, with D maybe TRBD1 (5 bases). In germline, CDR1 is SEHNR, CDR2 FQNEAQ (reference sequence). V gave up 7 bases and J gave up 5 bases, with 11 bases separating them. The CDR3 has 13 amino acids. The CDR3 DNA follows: TGTGCCAGCACCCGGGGCGTAAATGAAAAACTGTTTTTT. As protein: CASTRGVNEKLFF. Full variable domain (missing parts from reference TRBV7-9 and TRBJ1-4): DTGVSQNPRHKITKRGQNVTFRCDPISEHNRLYWYRQTLGQGPEFLTYFQNEAQLEKSRLLSDRFSAERPKGSFSTLEIQRTEQGDSAMYLCASTRGVNEKLFFGSGTQLSVL.

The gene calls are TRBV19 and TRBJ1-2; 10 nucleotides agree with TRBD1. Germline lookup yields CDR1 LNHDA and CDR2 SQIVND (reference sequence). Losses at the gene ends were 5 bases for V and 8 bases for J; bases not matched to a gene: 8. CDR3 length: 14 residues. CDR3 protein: CASSLRQGAGGYTF. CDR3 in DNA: TGTGCCAGTAGTTTAAGACAGGGGGCCGGAGGCTACACCTTC.

The chain's CDR3 is CASSYSLAGAYEQYF. The CDR3 bases are TGTGCCAGCAGTTACTCTCTAGCGGGAGCCTACGAGCAGTACTTC. The rearrangement uses TRBV6-5 and TRBJ2-7, with 10 positions matching TRBD2. The CDR3 totals 15 residues. V lost 0 bases and J lost 2; bases outside the gene matches: 1. Germline loops: CDR1 MNHEY, CDR2 SVGAGI.

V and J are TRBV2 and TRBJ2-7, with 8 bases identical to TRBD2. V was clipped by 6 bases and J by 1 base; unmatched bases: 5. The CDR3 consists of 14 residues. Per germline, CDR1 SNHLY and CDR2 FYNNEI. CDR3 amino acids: CASRRAGASYEQYF. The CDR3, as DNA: TGTGCCAGCAGGAGAGCGGGAGCATCCTACGAGCAGTACTTC. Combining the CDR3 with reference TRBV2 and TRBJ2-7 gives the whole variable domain EPEVTQTPSHQVTQMGQEVILRCVPISNHLYFYWYRQILGQKVEFLVSFYNNEISEKSEIFDDQFSVERPDGSNFTLKIRSTKLEDSAMYFCASRRAGASYEQYFGPGTRLTVT.

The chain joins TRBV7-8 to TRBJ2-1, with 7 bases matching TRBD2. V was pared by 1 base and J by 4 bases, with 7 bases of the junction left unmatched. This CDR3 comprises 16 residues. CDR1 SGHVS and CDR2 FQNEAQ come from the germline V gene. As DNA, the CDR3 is TGTGCCAGCAGCTTAGGAGCGGGAACGACTTACAATGAGCAGTTCTTC. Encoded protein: CASSLGAGTTYNEQFF.

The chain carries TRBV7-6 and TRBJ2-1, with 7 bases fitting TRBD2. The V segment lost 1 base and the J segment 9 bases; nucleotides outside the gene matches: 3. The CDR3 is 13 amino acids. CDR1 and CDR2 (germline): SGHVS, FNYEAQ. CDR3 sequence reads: CASSLGLASEQFF. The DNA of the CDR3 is TGTGCCAGCAGCTTAGGACTAGCTAGTGAGCAGTTCTTC.

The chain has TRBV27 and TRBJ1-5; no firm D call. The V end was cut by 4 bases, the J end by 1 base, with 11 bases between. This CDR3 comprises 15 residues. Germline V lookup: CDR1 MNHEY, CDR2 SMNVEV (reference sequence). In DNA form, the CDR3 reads TGTGCCAGCAGTTCCTCGGCCCTAAGCAATCAGCCCCAGCATTTT. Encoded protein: CASSSSALSNQPQHF.

CDR3 in DNA: TGTGCCAGTAGTATGGGAGTAGCTCCCAATGAGCAGTTCTTC. Translating it yields CASSMGVAPNEQFF. V usage is TRBV19 and J usage is TRBJ2-1; the D gene is possibly TRBD2 (5 bases). Germline V gene data show CDR1 as LNHDA and CDR2 as SQIVND (reference sequence). V was pared by 3 bases and J by 6 bases, with 12 bases between. The CDR3 is 14 residues long.

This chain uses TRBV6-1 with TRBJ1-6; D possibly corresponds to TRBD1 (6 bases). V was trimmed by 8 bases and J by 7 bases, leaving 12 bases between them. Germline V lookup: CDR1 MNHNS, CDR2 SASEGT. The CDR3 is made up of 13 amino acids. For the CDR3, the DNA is TGTGCCAGCGGTCAGGGGCACAATTCACCCCTCCACTTT. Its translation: CASGQGHNSPLHF.

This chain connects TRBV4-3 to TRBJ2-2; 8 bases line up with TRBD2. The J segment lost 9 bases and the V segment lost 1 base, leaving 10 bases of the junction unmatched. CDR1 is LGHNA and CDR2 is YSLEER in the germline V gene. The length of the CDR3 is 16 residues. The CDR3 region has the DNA TGCGCCAGCAGCCAAGCCCCCGGGACTAGTTTTCGGGAGCTGTTTTTT. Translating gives CASSQAPGTSFRELFF.

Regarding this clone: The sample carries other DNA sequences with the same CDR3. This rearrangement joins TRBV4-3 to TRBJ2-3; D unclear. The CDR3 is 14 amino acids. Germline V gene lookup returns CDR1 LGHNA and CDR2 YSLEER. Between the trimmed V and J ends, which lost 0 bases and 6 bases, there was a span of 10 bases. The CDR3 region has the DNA TGCGCCAGCAGCCAAGAAGGCCGAGCTGATACGCAGTATTTT. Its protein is CASSQEGRADTQYF.

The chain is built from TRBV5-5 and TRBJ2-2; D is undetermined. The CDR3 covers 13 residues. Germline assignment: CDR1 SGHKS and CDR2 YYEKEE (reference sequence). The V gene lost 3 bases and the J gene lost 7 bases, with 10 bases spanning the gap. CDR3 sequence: CASSSRGDGELFF. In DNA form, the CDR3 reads TGTGCCAGCAGCTCCCGTGGGGACGGGGAGCTGTTTTTT.

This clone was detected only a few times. The CDR3 DNA reads TGCAGCGTAGGGACTAGCGCAACAAGCTACGAGCAGTACTTC. This gives the protein CSVGTSATSYEQYF. The chain couples TRBV29-1 to TRBJ2-7; the match to TRBD2 covers 10 bases. V dropped 6 bases and J dropped 3; count of bases not matched to a gene: 8. Germline V CDR1 and CDR2: SQVTM, ANQGSEA. The CDR3 runs to 14 residues.

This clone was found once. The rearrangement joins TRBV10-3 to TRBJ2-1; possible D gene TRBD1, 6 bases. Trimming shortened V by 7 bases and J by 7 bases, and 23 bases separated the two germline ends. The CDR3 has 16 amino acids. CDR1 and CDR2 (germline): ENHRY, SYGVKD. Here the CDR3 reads CAITPGAGAPGNEQFF. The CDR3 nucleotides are TGTGCCATCACCCCTGGGGCAGGGGCGCCGGGGAATGAGCAGTTCTTC.

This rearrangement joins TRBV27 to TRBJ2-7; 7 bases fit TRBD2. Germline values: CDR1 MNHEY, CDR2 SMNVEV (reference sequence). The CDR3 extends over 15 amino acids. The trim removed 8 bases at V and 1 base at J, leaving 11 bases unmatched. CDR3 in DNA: TGTGCCAGCCCTCGGGTATCTAGCGGATCCTACGAGCAGTACGTC. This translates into CASPRVSSGSYEQYV.

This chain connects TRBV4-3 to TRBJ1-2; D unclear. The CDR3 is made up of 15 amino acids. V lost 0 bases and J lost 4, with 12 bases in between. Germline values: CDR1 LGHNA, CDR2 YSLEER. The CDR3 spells CASSQDPMNTYGYTF. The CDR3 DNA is TGCGCCAGCAGCCAAGACCCCATGAATACCTATGGCTACACCTTC.

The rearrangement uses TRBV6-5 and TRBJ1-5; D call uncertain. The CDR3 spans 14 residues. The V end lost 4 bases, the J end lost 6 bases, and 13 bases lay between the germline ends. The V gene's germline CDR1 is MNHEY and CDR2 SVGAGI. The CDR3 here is CASSSSGGGQPQHF. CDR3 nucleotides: TGTGCCAGCAGTTCCTCCGGAGGAGGTCAGCCCCAGCATTTT.